This TCR beta chain comes out of a study of cytomegalovirus exposure and HLA in healthy donors. Across the whole study: In an early release, HLA-typed donors contributed tens of millions of unique TCR sequences. Study-wide points: The study put under 200 TCR beta chains on its list as cytomegalovirus-associated. Through in vitro validation, three CMV-associated chains were shown to be specific for CMV antigens.

PCR used 60 Vbeta primers and 13 Jbeta primers. This table comes from immunoSEQ multiplex PCR, and its TCRdb copy is limited to in-frame clones, with some not included. Among some 150,000 clones listed, 79% were seen once. Turning to this clone: Its antigen is as yet unknown.

The V and J ends lost 0 bases and 6 bases, in that order; junction bases with no gene match: 1. CDR1 and CDR2 from the germline V gene are SGDLS and YYNGEE. This CDR3 region has 13 residues. This chain joins TRBV9 and TRBJ1-2, with 8 positions matching TRBD1. This clonotype was sampled from a male donor in good health and CMV-seronegative. Sequencing was done on a sample of PBMCs. The CDR3 region is CASSVEDRDGYTF. CDR3 in DNA: TGTGCCAGCAGCGTAGAGGACAGGGATGGCTACACCTTC.